The sequence of this TCR beta chain was determined in a study of blood T cell repertoires in COVID-19. Looking at the study overall: Spain, Italy and the United States supplied samples that represented acute and convalescent COVID-19. Nucleic acid was either cDNA or gDNA, and it came from T cells, B-cell-depleted T cells, or PBMCs.

The V gene lost 3 bases and the J gene lost 0 bases, with 16 bases spanning the gap. CDR3 size: 17 residues. Germline CDR1 and CDR2: SGDLS and YYNGEE. TCRdb's table, derived via immunoSEQ multiplex PCR, lists solely in-frame clones and lacks some. In the table there are some 170,000 clones, around three quarters of which are singletons. Material: peripheral blood. The clonotype originates from a man aged 55 to 70 with acute or convalescent COVID-19. The rearrangement links TRBV9 to TRBJ2-4, with D tentatively TRBD2 (6 bases). CDR3 sequence: CASSAGRDGKAKNIQYF. As DNA, the CDR3 is TGTGCCAGCAGCGCCGGGCGGGACGGAAAAGCCAAAAACATTCAGTACTTC.